This TCR beta chain was observed in a study of blood T cell repertoires in COVID-19. V dropped 3 bases and J dropped 0; count of bases not matched to a gene: 2. Per the germline V gene, CDR1 is MNHEY and CDR2 is SMNVEV (reference sequence). The length of the CDR3 is 15 residues. Assay: immunoSEQ multiplex PCR; the TCRdb copy retains only in-frame clones and omits some. Among more than 200,000 clones, 75% to 90% were seen once, and the ten largest hold about 4%. The receptor was derived from a woman in her twenties or thirties who had recovered from COVID-19. The chain couples TRBV27 to TRBJ2-3; 8 positions match TRBD2. Specimen: PBMCs or T cells enriched from blood (not recorded which). The CDR3 is CASSFSGTSTDTQYF. For the CDR3, the DNA is TGTGCCAGCAGTTTTAGCGGGACCAGCACAGATACGCAGTATTTT.